This T cell receptor (beta chain) was observed in a study of identical twins. Whole-study results and caveats: The models systematically underestimated how much out-of-frame TCR alpha was shared in monozygotic twins. Beta out-of-frame sequences displayed a weaker excess of sharing between twins.

Points on this clonotype: Its antigen remains unknown.

All donors comprised healthy Caucasians. TCRdb re-analysed the 5' RACE reads in MiXCR, keeping a single row per CDR3 protein. The sample consists of under 300,000 distinct CDR3 sequences, over 11% of them appearing once. The V segment lost 1 base and the J segment 8 bases; nucleotides outside the gene matches: 6. Germline V gene lookup returns CDR1 DFQATT and CDR2 SNEGSKA (reference sequence). The CDR3 consists of 13 residues. The specimen was memory (CD45RO+) T cells sorted from blood. This chain joins TRBV20-1 and TRBJ2-3, with 7 bases that match TRBD2. The sequence was collected from a young woman in good health. CDR3 bases: TGCAGTGCTAGAGTGGGAGGGCCGGTTACGCAGTATTTT. This encodes CSARVGGPVTQYF.